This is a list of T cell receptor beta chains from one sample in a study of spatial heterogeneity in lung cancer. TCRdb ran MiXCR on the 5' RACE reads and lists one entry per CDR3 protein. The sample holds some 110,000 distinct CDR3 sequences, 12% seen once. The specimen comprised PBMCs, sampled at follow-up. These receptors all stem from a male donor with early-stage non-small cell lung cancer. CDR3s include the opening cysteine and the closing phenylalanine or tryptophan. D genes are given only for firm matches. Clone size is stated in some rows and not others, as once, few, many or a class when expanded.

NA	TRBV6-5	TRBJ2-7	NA	TGTGCCAGCAGTTACTCGATTACATCAGGGGCGACCCGGAGAGGACTGCCATCCTACGAGCAGTACTTC	CASSYSITSGATRRGLPSYEQYF
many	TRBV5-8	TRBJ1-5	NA	TGTGCCAGCAGCTTGTTTTCCCCTTGGGGCAATCAGCCCCAGCATTTT	CASSLFSPWGNQPQHF
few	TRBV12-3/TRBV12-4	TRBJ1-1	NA	TGTGCCAGCAGTTTAGGGCCTGGGACTGAAGCTTTCTTT	CASSLGPGTEAFF
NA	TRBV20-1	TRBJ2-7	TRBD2	TGCAGTGCTAGTTCGGTGACTAGCGGGGTCTACGAGCAGTACTTC	CSASSVTSGVYEQYF
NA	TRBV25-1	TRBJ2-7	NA	TGTGCCAGCAGCAGGGTGTACGAGCAGTACTTC	CASSRVYEQYF
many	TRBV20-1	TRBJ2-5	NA	TGCAGTGCTAGACCCCGGGGGTCGAGAGAGACCCAGTACTTC	CSARPRGSRETQYF
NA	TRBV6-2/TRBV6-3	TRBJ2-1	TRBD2	TGTGCCAGCAGTGGGACTAGCGGGGGGCTCCACAATGAGCAGTTCTTC	CASSGTSGGLHNEQFF
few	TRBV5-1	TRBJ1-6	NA	TGCGCCAGCAGCTACGAGGCCCTGAATTCACCCCTCCACTTT	CASSYEALNSPLHF
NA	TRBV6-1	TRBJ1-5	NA	TGTGCCAGCAGTACCGGGAGTACTGGTCAGCCCCAGCATTTT	CASSTGSTGQPQHF
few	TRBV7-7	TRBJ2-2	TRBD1	TGTGCCAGCAGCTTACGACAGGGTACCCTCAACACCGGGGAGCTGTTTTTT	CASSLRQGTLNTGELFF
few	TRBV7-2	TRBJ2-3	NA	TGTGCCAGCAGCTTACTCTCGGGGGTTTTTAGAGATACGCAGTATTTT	CASSLLSGVFRDTQYF
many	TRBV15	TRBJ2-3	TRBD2	TGTGCCACCAGCATACGGGGGGGCCTTGGAGATACGCAGTATTTT	CATSIRGGLGDTQYF
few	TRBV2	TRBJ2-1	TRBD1	TGTGCCAGCACAGCACGACAGGGTGGCTACAATGAGCAGTTCTTC	CASTARQGGYNEQFF
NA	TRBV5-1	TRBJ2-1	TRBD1	TGCGCCAGCAGCCTAAACAGGGGCGACAATGAGCAGTTCTTC	CASSLNRGDNEQFF
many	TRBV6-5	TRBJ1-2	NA	TGTGCCAGCCGGACGCCTTACTATGGCTACACCTTC	CASRTPYYGYTF
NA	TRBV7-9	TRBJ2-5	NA	TGTGCCAGCAGCTTAAGGGGGTTCGAGACCCAGTACTTC	CASSLRGFETQYF
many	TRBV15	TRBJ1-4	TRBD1	TGTGCCACCAGCAGACCGGGACAGGGGTATGAAAAACTGTTTTTT	CATSRPGQGYEKLFF
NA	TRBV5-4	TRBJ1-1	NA	TGTGCCAGCAGCTTGATCGGCCCGAACACTGAAGCTTTCTTT	CASSLIGPNTEAFF
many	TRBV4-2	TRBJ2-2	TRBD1	TGTGCCAGCAGCCAATTTGGGACAGGGAGCACCGGGGAGCTGTTTTTT	CASSQFGTGSTGELFF
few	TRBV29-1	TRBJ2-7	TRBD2	TGCAGCGTTGCTAGGACTAGCGGGGGTTACGAGCAGTACTTC	CSVARTSGGYEQYF
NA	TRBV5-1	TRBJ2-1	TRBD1	TGCGCCAGCAGCTCGGTAACGGGACAGGGCTATGAGCAGTTCTTC	CASSSVTGQGYEQFF
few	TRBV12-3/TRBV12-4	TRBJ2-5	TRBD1	TGTGCCAGCAGTCTCAGGACAGGCTGGGGGCTACAAGAGACCCAGTACTTC	CASSLRTGWGLQETQYF
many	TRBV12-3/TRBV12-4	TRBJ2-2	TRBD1	TGTGCCAGCAGTCCCAGGGGGATAAGGGAGAGGTCCGGGGAGCTGTTTTTT	CASSPRGIRERSGELFF
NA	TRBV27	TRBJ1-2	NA	TGTGCCAGCAGTTTCAGCGGGGGCCTTGGCTACACCTTC	CASSFSGGLGYTF
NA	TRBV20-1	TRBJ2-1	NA	TGCAGTGCTAGAGAGTCCGTAAATGAGCAGTTCTTC	CSARESVNEQFF
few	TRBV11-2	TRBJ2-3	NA	TGTGCCAGCAGCCTACAGAGAGTAACAGATACGCAGTATTTT	CASSLQRVTDTQYF
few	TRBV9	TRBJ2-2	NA	TGTGCCAGCAGCGTACAGGGGAACACCGGGGAGCTGTTTTTT	CASSVQGNTGELFF
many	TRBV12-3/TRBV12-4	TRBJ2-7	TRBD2	TGTGCCAGCAGTTTAGCGACGGCGGGGGGGCCAGGGTACGAGCAGTACTTC	CASSLATAGGPGYEQYF
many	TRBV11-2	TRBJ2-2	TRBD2	TGTGCCAGCAGCTTAGAGTCGAGTAGCGGGCCCAAGGGGGAGCTGTTTTTT	CASSLESSSGPKGELFF
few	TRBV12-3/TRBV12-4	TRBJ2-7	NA	TGTGCCAGCAGTTTTGGCAGGGCCAACTACGAGCAGTACTTC	CASSFGRANYEQYF
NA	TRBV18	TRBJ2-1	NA	TGTGCCAGCTCACCAGTCCCGCTTGGTGAGCAGTTCTTC	CASSPVPLGEQFF
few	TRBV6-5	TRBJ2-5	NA	TGTGCCAGCAGGGACACCGGAAAGGGGACCCAGTACTTC	CASRDTGKGTQYF
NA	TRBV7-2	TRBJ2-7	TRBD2	TGTGCCAGCAGCTTAGAGAGGGTCGGGGGGGCCTACGAGCAGTACTTC	CASSLERVGGAYEQYF
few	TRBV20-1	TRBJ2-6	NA	TGCAGTGCTAGAGCAGATACCAAAAGCTCTGGGGCCAACGTCCTGACTTTC	CSARADTKSSGANVLTF
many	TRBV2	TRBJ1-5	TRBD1	TGTGCCAGCAACAGGGGTGGCAATCAGCCCCAGCATTTT	CASNRGGNQPQHF
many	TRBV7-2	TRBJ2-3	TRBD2	TGTGCCAGCAAAAGGAGCGGGGGGGCGGCAGATACGCAGTATTTT	CASKRSGGAADTQYF